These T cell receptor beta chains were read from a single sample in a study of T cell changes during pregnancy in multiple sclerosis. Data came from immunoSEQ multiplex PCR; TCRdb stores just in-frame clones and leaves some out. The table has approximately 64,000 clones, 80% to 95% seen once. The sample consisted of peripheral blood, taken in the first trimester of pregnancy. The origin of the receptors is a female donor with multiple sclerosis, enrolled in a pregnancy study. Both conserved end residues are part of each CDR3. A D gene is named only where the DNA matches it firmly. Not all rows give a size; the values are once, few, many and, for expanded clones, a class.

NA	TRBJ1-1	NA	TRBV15	TGTGCCACCAGCAGAGAGAGGGACACTGAAGCTTTCTTT	CATSRERDTEAFF
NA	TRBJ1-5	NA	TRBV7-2	TGTGCCAGCAGCTTAGAAGCGGGGCGTAGCAATCAGCCCCAGCATTTT	CASSLEAGRSNQPQHF
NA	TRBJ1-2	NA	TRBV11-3	TGTGCCAGCAGCTTACGACAGCGCTATGGCTACACCTTC	CASSLRQRYGYTF
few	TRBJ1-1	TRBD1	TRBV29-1	TGCAGCGCAATATCCGACAGGGGTCACACTGAAGCTTTCTTT	CSAISDRGHTEAFF
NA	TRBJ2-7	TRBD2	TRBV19	TGTGCCAGTAGTAGGGGGACTAGCGGGAGTTACGAGCAGTACTTC	CASSRGTSGSYEQYF
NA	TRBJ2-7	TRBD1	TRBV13	TGTGCCAGCAGCGCATACAGGGGTAGCTCCTACGAGCAGTACTTC	CASSAYRGSSYEQYF
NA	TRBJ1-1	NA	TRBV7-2	TGTGCCAGCAGCTTAAGACAGTCGAACACTGAAGCTTTCTTT	CASSLRQSNTEAFF
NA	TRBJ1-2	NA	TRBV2	TGTGCCAGCAGTGAAGTCGGCGGGGACTATGGCTACACCTTC	CASSEVGGDYGYTF
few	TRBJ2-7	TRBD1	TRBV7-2	TGTGCCAGCAGCTTTAGTGGGACAGATGCCTACGAGCAGTACTTC	CASSFSGTDAYEQYF
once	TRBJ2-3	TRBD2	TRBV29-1	TGCAGCGTTGAGACTAGCGGCCGCACAGATACGCAGTATTTT	CSVETSGRTDTQYF
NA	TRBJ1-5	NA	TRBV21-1	TGTGCCAGCTTGGCGGGGGTTTGCAATCAGCCCCAGCATTTT	CASLAGVCNQPQHF
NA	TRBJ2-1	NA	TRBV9	TGTGCCAGCAGCGCCCCAGGCGGGATATCCTACAATGAGCAGTTCTTC	CASSAPGGISYNEQFF
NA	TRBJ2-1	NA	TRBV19	TGTGCCAGTAGTATAGGCCCTGTACTAGATGAGCAGTTCTTC	CASSIGPVLDEQFF
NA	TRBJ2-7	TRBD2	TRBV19	TGTGCCAGTAGGGCTAGCGGGAGGTTCCACGAGCAGTACTTC	CASRASGRFHEQYF
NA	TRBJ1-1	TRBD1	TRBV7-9	TGTGCCAGCAGCCAGGACAGGGACACTGAAGCTTTCTTT	CASSQDRDTEAFF
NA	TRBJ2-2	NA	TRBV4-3	TGCGCCAGCAGCCAGAATCTAGATAACACCGGGGAGCTGTTTTTT	CASSQNLDNTGELFF
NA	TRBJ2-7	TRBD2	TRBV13	TGTGCCAGCAGCAAGATTAGCGGGTCTACGTCCTACGAGCAGTACTTC	CASSKISGSTSYEQYF
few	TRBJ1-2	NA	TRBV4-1	TGCGCCAGCGCTTCTAGACAGGACTATGGCTACACCTTC	CASASRQDYGYTF